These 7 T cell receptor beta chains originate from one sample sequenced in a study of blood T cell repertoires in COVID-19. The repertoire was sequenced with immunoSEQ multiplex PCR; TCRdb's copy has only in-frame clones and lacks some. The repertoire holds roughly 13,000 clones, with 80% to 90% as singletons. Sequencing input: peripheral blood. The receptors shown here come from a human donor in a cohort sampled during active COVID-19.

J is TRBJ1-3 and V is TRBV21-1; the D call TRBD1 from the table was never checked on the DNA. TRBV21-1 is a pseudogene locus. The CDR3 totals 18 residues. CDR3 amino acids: CASSSAGTGVLTGNTIYF. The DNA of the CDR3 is TGTGCCAGCAGCAGCGCGGGGACAGGGGTTCTAACTGGAAACACCATATATTTT.

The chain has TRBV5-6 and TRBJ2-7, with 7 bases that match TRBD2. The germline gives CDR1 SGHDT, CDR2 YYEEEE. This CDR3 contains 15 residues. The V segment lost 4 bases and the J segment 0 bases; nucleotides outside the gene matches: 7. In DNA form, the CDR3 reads TGTGCCAGCAGCCCAAGTCTAGCGGTCTCCTACGAGCAGTACTTC. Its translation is CASSPSLAVSYEQYF.

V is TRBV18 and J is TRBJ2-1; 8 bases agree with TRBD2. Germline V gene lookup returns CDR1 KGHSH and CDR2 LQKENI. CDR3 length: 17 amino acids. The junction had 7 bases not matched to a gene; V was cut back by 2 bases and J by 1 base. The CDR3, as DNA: TGTGCCAGCTCACCATTCACTCGGGAGGGTTCCTACAATGAGCAGTTCTTC. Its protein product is CASSPFTREGSYNEQFF.

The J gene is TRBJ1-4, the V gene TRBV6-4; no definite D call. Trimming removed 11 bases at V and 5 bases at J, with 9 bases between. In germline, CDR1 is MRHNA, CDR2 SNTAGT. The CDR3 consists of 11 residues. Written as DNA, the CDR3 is TGTGCCTCCGCACGGAATGAAAAACTGTTTTTT. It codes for CASARNEKLFF.

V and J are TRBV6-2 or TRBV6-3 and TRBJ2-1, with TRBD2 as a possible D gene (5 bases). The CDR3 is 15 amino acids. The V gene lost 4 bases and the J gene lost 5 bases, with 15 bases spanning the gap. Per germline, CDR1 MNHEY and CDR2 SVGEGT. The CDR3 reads CASSCRAAINNEQFF. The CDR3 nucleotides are TGTGCCAGCAGTTGCAGAGCGGCCATAAACAATGAGCAGTTCTTC.

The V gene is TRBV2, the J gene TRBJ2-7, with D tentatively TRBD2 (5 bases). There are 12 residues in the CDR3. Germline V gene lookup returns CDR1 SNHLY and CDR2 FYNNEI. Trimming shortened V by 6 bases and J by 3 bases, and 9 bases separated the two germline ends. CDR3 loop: CASRGGGYEQYF. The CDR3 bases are TGTGCCAGCAGGGGTGGAGGCTACGAGCAGTACTTC. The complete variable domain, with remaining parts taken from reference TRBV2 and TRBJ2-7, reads EPEVTQTPSHQVTQMGQEVILRCVPISNHLYFYWYRQILGQKVEFLVSFYNNEISEKSEIFDDQFSVERPDGSNFTLKIRSTKLEDSAMYFCASRGGGYEQYFGPGTRLTVT.

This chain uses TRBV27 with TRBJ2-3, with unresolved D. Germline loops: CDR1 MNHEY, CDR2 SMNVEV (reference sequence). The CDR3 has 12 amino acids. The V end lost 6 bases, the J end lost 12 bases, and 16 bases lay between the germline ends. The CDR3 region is CASSSSGDPQYF. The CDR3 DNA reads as TGTGCCAGCAGCTCATCGGGTGATCCCCAGTATTTT.